This record concerns one TCR beta chain sequence. The entry originates in a study of T cell changes during pregnancy in multiple sclerosis. Produced via immunoSEQ multiplex PCR; TCRdb's table is partial and in-frame only. The sample lists around 33,000 clones; under 95% were seen once. The CDR3 extends over 15 amino acids. The V end was cut by 1 base, the J end by 1 base, with 11 bases between. The V gene's germline CDR1 is SGHRS and CDR2 YFSETQ. The chain is built from TRBV5-1 and TRBJ1-1; D remains ambiguous. The origin of this receptor is a female donor with multiple sclerosis, enrolled in a pregnancy study. The sequences come from CD4+ T cells from peripheral blood mononuclear cells, collected after pregnancy. The CDR3 nucleotides read TGCGCCAGCAGCTTGAATGTACAGAGGAACACTGAAGCTTTCTTT. Its translation: CASSLNVQRNTEAFF.